This T cell receptor (beta chain) was sequenced during a study of T cells in Graves' hyperthyroidism and ophthalmopathy. Template material for amplifying TCR beta CDR3 regions consisted of RNA transcripts. Carried out on the TCR CDR3, a first-round RT-PCR used the HTBI primer set. TCRdb reanalysed the multiplex PCR reads using MiXCR and keeps one entry per CDR3 protein. The top ten hold approximately 6.8% of the sample, which has around 600,000 distinct CDR3 sequences, 45% seen once. The CDR3 has 11 residues. With 3 bases removed from V and 5 bases from J, the gap between germline ends came to 5 bases. Per germline, CDR1 MNHNS and CDR2 SASEGT. Patients with uncontrolled infections, other autoimmune diseases, pregnancy or lactation were excluded. Used for diagnoses were clinical symptoms, serum thyroxine and TRAb, thyroid ultrasound and orbital computed tomography.

The specimen sequenced was peripheral blood or thyroid tissue (not recorded which). The sequence was obtained from an adult man with Graves' disease, either hyperthyroidism or ophthalmopathy (not recorded which). This sequence joins TRBV6-1 and TRBJ2-7, with D uncertain. CDR3 in DNA: TGTGCCAGCAGTGACCCCGACGAGCAGTACTTC. This gives the protein CASSDPDEQYF.